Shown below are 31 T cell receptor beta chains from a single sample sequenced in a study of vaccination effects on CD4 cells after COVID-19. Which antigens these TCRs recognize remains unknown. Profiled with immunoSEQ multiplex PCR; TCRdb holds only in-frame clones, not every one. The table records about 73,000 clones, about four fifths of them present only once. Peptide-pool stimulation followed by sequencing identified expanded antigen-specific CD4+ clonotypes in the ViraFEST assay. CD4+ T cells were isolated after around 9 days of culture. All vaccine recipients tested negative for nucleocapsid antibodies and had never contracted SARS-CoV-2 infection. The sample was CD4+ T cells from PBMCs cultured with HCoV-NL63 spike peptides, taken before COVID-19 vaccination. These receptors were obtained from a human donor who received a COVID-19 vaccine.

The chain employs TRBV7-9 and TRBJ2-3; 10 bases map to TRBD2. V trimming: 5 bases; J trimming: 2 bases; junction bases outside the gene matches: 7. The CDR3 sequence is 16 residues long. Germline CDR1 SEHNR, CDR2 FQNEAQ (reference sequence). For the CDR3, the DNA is TGTGCCAGCAGCCGTTTAGCGGGGGGTACCACAGATACGCAGTATTTT. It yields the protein CASSRLAGGTTDTQYF.

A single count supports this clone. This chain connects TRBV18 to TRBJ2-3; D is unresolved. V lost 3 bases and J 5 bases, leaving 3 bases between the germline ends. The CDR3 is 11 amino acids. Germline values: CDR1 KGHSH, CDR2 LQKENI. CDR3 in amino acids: CASSPQDTQYF. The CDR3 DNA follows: TGTGCCAGCTCACCCCAAGATACGCAGTATTTT.

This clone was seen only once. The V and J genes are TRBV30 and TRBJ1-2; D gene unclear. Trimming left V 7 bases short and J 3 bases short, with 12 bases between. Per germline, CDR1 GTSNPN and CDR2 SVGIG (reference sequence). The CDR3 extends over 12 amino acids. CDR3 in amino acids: CASSGPDYGYTF. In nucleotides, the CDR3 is TGTGCCTCCTCCGGGCCGGACTATGGCTACACCTTC.

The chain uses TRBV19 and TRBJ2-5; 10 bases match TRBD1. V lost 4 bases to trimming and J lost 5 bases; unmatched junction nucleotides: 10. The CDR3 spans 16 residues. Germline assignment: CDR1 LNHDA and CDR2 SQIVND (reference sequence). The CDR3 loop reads CASSTTGTGVQETQYF. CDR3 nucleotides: TGTGCCAGTAGTACCACCGGGACAGGGGTGCAGGAGACCCAGTACTTC.

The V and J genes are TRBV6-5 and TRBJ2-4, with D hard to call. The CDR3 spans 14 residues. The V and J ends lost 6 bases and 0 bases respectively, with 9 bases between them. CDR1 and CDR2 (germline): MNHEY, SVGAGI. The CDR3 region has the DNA TGTGCCAGCAGACCAACGATAGCCAAAAACATTCAGTACTTC. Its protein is CASRPTIAKNIQYF.

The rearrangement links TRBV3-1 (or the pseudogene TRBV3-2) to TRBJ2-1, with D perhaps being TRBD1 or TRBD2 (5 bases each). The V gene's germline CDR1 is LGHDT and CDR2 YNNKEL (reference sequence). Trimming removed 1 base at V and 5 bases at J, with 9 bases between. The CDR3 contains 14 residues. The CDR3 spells CASSQGGFDNEQFF. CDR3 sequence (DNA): TGTGCCAGCAGCCAAGGGGGGTTCGACAATGAGCAGTTCTTC.

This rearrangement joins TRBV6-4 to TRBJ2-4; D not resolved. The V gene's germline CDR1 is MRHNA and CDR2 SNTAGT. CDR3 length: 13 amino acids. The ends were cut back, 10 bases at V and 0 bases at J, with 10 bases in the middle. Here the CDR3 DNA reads TGTGCCACCCCGGCTTCAGCCAAAAACATTCAGTACTTC. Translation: CATPASAKNIQYF.

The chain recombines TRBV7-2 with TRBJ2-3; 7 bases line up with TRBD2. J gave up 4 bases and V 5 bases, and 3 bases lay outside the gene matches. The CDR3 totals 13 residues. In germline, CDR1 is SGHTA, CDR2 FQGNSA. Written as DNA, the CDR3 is TGTGCCAGCAGCGCAGCGGGGTCAGATACGCAGTATTTT. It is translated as CASSAAGSDTQYF.

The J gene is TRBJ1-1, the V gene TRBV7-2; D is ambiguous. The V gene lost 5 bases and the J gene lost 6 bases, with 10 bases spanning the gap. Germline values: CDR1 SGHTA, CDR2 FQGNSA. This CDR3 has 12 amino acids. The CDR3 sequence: CASSPPRAEAFF. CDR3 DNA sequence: TGTGCCAGCAGCCCCCCGAGAGCTGAAGCTTTCTTT.

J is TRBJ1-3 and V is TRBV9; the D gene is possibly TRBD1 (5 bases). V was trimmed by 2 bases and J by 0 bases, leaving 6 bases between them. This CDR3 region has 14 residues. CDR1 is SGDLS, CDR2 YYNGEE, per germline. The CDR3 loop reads CASSVTVSGNTIYF. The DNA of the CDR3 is TGTGCCAGCAGCGTGACAGTCTCTGGAAACACCATATATTTT. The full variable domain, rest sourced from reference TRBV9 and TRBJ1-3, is DSGVTQTPKHLITATGQRVTLRCSPRSGDLSVYWYQQSLDQGLQFLIQYYNGEERAKGNILERFSAQQFPDLHSELNLSSLELGDSALYFCASSVTVSGNTIYFGEGSWLTVV.

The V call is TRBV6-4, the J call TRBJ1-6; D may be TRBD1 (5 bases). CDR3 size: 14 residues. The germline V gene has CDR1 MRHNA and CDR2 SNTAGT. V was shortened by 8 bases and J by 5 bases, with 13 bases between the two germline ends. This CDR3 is CASAAGGNNSPLHF. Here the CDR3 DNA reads TGTGCCAGCGCCGCCGGGGGGAATAATTCACCCCTCCACTTT.

CDR3 bases: TGTGCCAGCAGCCATACTCTGGCTGGCTACACCTTC. It is translated as CASSHTLAGYTF. V is TRBV7-8 and J is TRBJ1-2; D is uncertain. This CDR3 spans 12 amino acids. CDR1 and CDR2 from the germline V gene are SGHVS and FQNEAQ. V shed 5 bases and J shed 7 bases, with 11 bases lying between them.

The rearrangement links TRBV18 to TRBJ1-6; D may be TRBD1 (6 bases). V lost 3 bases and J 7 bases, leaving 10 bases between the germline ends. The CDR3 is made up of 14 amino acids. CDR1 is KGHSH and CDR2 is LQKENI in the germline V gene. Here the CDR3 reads CASSPTGYNSPLHF. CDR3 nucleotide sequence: TGTGCCAGCTCACCTACAGGGTACAATTCACCCCTCCACTTT. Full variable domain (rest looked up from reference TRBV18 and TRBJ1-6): NAGVMQNPRHLVRRRGQEARLRCSPMKGHSHVYWYRQLPEEGLKFMVYLQKENIIDESGMPKERFSAEFPKEGPSILRIQQVVRGDSAAYFCASSPTGYNSPLHFGNGTRLTVT.

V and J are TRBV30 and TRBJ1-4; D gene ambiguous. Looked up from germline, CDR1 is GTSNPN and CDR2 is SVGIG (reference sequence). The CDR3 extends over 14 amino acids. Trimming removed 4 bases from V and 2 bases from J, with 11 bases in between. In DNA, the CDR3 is TGTGCCTGGAACCCGAGTAGTACTAATGAAAAACTGTTTTTT. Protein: CAWNPSSTNEKLFF.

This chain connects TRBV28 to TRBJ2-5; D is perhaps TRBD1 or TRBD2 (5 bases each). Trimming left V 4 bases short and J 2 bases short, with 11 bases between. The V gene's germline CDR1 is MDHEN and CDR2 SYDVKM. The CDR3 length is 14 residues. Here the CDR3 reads CASSSRGEQETQYF. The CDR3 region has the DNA TGTGCCAGCAGTTCTAGAGGGGAACAAGAGACCCAGTACTTC. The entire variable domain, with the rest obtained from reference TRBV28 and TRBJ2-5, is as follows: DVKVTQSSRYLVKRTGEKVFLECVQDMDHENMFWYRQDPGLGLRLIYFSYDVKMKEKGDIPEGYSVSREKKERFSLILESASTNQTSMYLCASSSRGEQETQYFGPGTRLLVL.

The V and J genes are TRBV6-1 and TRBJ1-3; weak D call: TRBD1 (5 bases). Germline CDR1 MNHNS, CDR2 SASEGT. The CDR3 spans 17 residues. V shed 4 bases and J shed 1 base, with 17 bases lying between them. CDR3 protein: CASSVFRQGASGNTIYF. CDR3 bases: TGTGCCAGCAGTGTGTTCCGTCAAGGGGCGTCTGGAAACACCATATATTTT.

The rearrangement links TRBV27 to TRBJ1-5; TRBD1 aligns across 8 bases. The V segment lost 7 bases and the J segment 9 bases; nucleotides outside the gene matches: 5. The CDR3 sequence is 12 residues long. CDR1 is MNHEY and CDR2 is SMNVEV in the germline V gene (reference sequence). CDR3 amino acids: CASIGQGSPQHF. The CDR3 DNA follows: TGTGCCAGCATAGGACAGGGATCGCCCCAGCATTTT.

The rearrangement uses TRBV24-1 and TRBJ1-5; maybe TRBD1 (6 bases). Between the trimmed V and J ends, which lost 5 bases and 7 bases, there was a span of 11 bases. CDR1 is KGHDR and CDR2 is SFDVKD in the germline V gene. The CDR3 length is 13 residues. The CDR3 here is CATSGQGRQPQHF. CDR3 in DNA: TGTGCCACCAGTGGGCAGGGGAGACAGCCCCAGCATTTT.

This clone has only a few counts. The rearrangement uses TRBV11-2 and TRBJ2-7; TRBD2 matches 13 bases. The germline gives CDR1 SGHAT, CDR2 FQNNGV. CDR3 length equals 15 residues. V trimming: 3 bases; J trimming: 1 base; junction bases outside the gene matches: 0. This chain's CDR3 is CASSLGLAGSYEQYV. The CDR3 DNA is TGTGCCAGCAGCTTGGGACTAGCGGGGTCCTACGAGCAGTACGTC.

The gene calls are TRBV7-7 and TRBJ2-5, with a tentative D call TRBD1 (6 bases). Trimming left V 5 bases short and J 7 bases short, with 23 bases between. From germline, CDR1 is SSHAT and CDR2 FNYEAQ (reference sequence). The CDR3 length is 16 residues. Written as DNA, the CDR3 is TGTGCCAGCAGCGCGGTTTCAGGGGTTGGAATAGGGACCCAGTACTTC. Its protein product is CASSAVSGVGIGTQYF.

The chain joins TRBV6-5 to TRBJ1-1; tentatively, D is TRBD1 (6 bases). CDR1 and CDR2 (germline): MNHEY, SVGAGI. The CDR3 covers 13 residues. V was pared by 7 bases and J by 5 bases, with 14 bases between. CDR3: CASTPRGLTEAFF. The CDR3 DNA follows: TGTGCCAGCACCCCCAGGGGTTTAACTGAAGCTTTCTTT.

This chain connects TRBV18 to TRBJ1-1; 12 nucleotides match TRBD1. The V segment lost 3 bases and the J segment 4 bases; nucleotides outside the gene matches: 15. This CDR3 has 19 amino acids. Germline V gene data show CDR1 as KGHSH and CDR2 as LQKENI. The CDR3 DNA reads TGTGCCAGCTCACCTAAACTGCCGGGACAGGGGGCGTTGGGCACTGAAGCTTTCTTT. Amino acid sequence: CASSPKLPGQGALGTEAFF.

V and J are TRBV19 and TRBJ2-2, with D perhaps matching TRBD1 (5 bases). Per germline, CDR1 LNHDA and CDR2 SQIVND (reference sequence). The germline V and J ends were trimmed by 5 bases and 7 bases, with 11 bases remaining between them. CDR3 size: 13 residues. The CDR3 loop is CASSFYRNGELFF. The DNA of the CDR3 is TGTGCCAGTAGTTTTTACAGGAACGGGGAGCTGTTTTTT.

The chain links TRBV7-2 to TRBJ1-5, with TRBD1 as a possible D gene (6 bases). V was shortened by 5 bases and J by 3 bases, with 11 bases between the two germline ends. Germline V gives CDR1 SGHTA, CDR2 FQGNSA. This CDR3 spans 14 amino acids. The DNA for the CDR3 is TGTGCCAGCAGCATCGGGACACCCAATCAGCCCCAGCATTTT. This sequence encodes CASSIGTPNQPQHF.

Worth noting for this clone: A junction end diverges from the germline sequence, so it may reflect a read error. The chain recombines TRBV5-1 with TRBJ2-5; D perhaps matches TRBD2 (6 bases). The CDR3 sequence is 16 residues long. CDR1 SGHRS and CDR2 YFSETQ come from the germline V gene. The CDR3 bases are TGCGCCAGCCGCTTCTTTTCGGGGCAGGGAGGAGAGACCCAGTACTTC. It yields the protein CASRFFSGQGGETQYF.

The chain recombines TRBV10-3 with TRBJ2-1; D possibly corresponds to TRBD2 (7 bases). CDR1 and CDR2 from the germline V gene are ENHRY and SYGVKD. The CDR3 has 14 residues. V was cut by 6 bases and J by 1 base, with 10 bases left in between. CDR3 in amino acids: CAISEGGSYNEQFF. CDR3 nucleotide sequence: TGTGCCATCAGCGAGGGGGGGTCCTACAATGAGCAGTTCTTC.

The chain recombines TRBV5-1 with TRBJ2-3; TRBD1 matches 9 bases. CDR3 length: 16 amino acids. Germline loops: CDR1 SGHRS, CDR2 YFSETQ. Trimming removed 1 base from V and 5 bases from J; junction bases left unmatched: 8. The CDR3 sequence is CASSLFSGQGLDTQYF. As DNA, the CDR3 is TGCGCCAGCAGCTTGTTCTCGGGACAGGGATTAGATACGCAGTATTTT.

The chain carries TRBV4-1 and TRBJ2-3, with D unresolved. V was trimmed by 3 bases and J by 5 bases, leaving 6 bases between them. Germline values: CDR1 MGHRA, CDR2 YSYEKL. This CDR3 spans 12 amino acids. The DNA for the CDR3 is TGCGCCAGCAGCCAGACTCTAGATACGCAGTATTTT. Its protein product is CASSQTLDTQYF.

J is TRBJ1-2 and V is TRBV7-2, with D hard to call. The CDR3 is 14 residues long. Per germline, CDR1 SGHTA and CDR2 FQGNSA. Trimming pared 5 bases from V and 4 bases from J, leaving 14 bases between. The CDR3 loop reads CASSLREDGYGYTF. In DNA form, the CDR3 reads TGTGCCAGCAGCCTTCGGGAGGACGGCTATGGCTACACCTTC.

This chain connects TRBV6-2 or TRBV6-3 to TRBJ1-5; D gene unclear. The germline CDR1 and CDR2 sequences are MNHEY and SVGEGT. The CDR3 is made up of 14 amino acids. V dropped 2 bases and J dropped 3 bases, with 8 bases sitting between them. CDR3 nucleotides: TGTGCCAGCAGTTACATACAGTCCAATCAGCCCCAGCATTTT. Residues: CASSYIQSNQPQHF.

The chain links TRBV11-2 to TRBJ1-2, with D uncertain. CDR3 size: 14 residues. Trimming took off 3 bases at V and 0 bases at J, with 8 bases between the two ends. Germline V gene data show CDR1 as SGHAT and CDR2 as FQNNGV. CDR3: CASSLTVTNYGYTF. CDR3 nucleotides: TGTGCCAGCAGCTTGACCGTAACTAACTATGGCTACACCTTC.